The 18 T cell receptor beta chains given below trace back to one sample, sequenced in a study of OX40 agonist ivuxolimab in advanced cancers. Sequencing used immunoSEQ multiplex PCR; TCRdb keeps in-frame clones, though not all of them. Here the sample spans 70,000 or so clones, approximately 89% being singletons. Specimen: CD4+ or CD8+ T cells sorted from blood, collected in a trial of the OX40 agonist ivuxolimab. All receptors come from an adult with an advanced solid tumor such as melanoma, head and neck, liver or kidney cancer.

The chain uses TRBV28 and TRBJ1-1, with D perhaps TRBD1 (6 bases). Trimming left V 5 bases short and J 6 bases short, with 10 bases between. CDR3 size: 12 residues. The germline gives CDR1 MDHEN, CDR2 SYDVKM. The CDR3 nucleotides are TGTGCCAGCAGTGGTAGGGGGTCTGAAGCTTTCTTT. This encodes CASSGRGSEAFF.

The chain links TRBV15 to TRBJ2-3; 10 nucleotides agree with TRBD2. This CDR3 region has 16 residues. With V trimmed by 1 base and J by 2 bases, 3 bases remained unmatched. CDR1 LNHNV and CDR2 YYDKDF come from the germline V gene (reference sequence). The CDR3: CATSRGLAGNTDTQYF. As DNA, the CDR3 is TGTGCCACCAGCAGAGGACTAGCGGGTAACACAGATACGCAGTATTTT.

The CDR3 DNA follows: TGTGCCAGCAGTGGCCCCCCCGCAGGGGCGACAGATACGCAGTATTTT. Amino acids: CASSGPPAGATDTQYF. V usage is TRBV2 and J usage is TRBJ2-3, with D possibly being TRBD1 (6 bases). The V end lost 4 bases, the J end lost 3 bases, and 17 bases lay between the germline ends. Germline V lookup: CDR1 SNHLY, CDR2 FYNNEI. This CDR3 comprises 16 residues.

V and J are TRBV7-2 and TRBJ1-3; TRBD1 matches at 9 bases. Per germline, CDR1 SGHTA and CDR2 FQGNSA. The CDR3 contains 15 residues. V lost 5 bases to trimming and J lost 4 bases; unmatched junction nucleotides: 6. CDR3 loop: CASSKQQGAGNTIYF. In DNA form, the CDR3 reads TGTGCCAGCAGCAAGCAACAGGGGGCAGGAAACACCATATATTTT.

The J gene is TRBJ2-7, the V gene TRBV19; 9 bases line up with TRBD2. The CDR3 length is 18 residues. J gave up 0 bases and V 1 base, and 10 bases lay outside the gene matches. CDR1 is LNHDA and CDR2 is SQIVND in the germline V gene (reference sequence). CDR3 amino acids: CASSIGPFRGRDSYEQYF. DNA of the CDR3: TGTGCCAGTAGTATAGGTCCGTTTCGCGGGAGGGACTCCTACGAGCAGTACTTC.

In this sample, this clone turned up once. J is TRBJ2-3 and V is TRBV5-1; D gene unclear. Germline CDR1 is SGHRS and CDR2 is YFSETQ. This CDR3 has 14 amino acids. V lost 2 bases to trimming and J lost 4 bases, with 11 bases between them. CDR3 in amino acids: CASSFTLGADTQYF. CDR3 nucleotides: TGCGCCAGCAGCTTCACCTTAGGCGCAGATACGCAGTATTTT.

The CDR3 region has the DNA TGTGCCAGCAGCGAGGAGGGGGCGCAAACTAATGAAAAACTGTTTTTT. Its translation: CASSEEGAQTNEKLFF. The genes are TRBV9 and TRBJ1-4, with TRBD1 identical over 7 bases. CDR3 size: 16 residues. The ends lost 3 bases at V and 1 base at J; junction bases unmatched: 6. The germline V gene has CDR1 SGDLS and CDR2 YYNGEE.

This clone was observed a single time. The chain has TRBV25-1 and TRBJ2-1, with no clear D. CDR3 length equals 16 residues. The germline CDR1 and CDR2 sequences are MGHDK and SYGVNS. V lost 3 bases and J 2 bases, leaving 14 bases between the germline ends. The CDR3 spells CASSDQTGRPYNEQFF. CDR3 nucleotide sequence: TGTGCCAGCAGTGATCAGACTGGCCGCCCCTACAATGAGCAGTTCTTC.

This rearrangement joins TRBV18 to TRBJ1-1; D gene unclear. Germline assignment: CDR1 KGHSH and CDR2 LQKENI. V lost 3 bases, J lost 3 bases, and 11 bases lay in between. The CDR3 extends over 14 amino acids. The CDR3, as DNA: TGTGCCAGCTCACCTCTGAGTTCGGACACTGAAGCTTTCTTT. Translated, it gives CASSPLSSDTEAFF.

The V and J genes are TRBV18 and TRBJ1-5; a weak D match, TRBD1 (5 bases). The CDR3 spans 15 residues. Looked up from germline, CDR1 is KGHSH and CDR2 is LQKENI. V lost 3 bases and J lost 5, with 14 bases in between. CDR3 nucleotides: TGTGCCAGCTCACCGGGGACGAGCTACGATCAGCCCCAGCATTTT. This translates into CASSPGTSYDQPQHF.

This clone was seen a handful of times. The CDR3 nucleotides are TGCGCCAGCAGCTTCCTAGCGGGGAGGAACACCGGGGAGCTGTTTTTT. Encoded protein: CASSFLAGRNTGELFF. The V gene is TRBV5-1, the J gene TRBJ2-2, with TRBD2 matching over 9 bases. The J segment lost 1 base and the V segment lost 2 bases, leaving 3 bases of the junction unmatched. The CDR3 is 16 residues long. In germline, CDR1 is SGHRS, CDR2 YFSETQ.

The chain carries TRBV19 and TRBJ2-7, with TRBD2 identical over 11 bases. The CDR3 is 18 amino acids. The germline gives CDR1 LNHDA, CDR2 SQIVND (reference sequence). J gave up 7 bases and V 2 bases, and 16 bases lay outside the gene matches. The CDR3 spells CASSIRTERLAGLREQYF. The DNA of the CDR3 is TGTGCCAGTAGTATACGCACAGAGCGACTAGCGGGATTGCGGGAGCAGTACTTC.

The chain carries TRBV12-5 and TRBJ1-5, with D hard to call. The CDR3 is 14 residues long. V was shortened by 1 base and J by 7 bases, with 11 bases between the two germline ends. The germline V gene has CDR1 LGHNT and CDR2 FRNRAP. The CDR3 sequence: CASGLGGDGQPQHF. CDR3 bases: TGTGCTAGTGGTTTGGGCGGAGATGGGCAGCCCCAGCATTTT.

The rearrangement uses TRBV28 and TRBJ2-1; TRBD1 agrees at 8 bases. Germline CDR1 MDHEN, CDR2 SYDVKM. The ends lost 6 bases at V and 7 bases at J; junction bases unmatched: 5. This CDR3 is built from 13 residues. The CDR3 DNA sequence: TGTGCCAGCAGAAGGACAGGGTCAAATGAGCAGTTCTTC. Its protein is CASRRTGSNEQFF.

CDR3 in amino acids: CASSRGLTDEETQYF. The CDR3 region has the DNA TGTGCCAGCAGCCGGGGACTAACAGATGAAGAGACCCAGTACTTC. J is TRBJ2-5 and V is TRBV6-5; TRBD2 matches at 7 bases. Losses at the gene ends were 6 bases for V and 3 bases for J; bases not matched to a gene: 10. The CDR3 runs 15 residues. Per germline, CDR1 MNHEY and CDR2 SVGAGI.

This clone is a singleton in its sample. V usage is TRBV4-1 and J usage is TRBJ2-3, with 11 bases fitting TRBD1. Looked up from germline, CDR1 is MGHRA and CDR2 is YSYEKL. The J segment lost 5 bases and the V segment lost 0 bases, leaving 4 bases of the junction unmatched. The CDR3 consists of 16 residues. CDR3 sequence (DNA): TGCGCCAGCAGCCAAGATTGGGGACAGGGGGGAGATACGCAGTATTTT. Its protein product is CASSQDWGQGGDTQYF.

V is TRBV5-1 and J is TRBJ2-2, with TRBD1 matching 7 bases. The V segment lost 3 bases and the J segment 2 bases; nucleotides outside the gene matches: 10. This CDR3 is 17 amino acids long. Germline loops: CDR1 SGHRS, CDR2 YFSETQ. CDR3 in amino acids: CASSWGSGTVNTGELFF. The CDR3 nucleotides are TGCGCCAGCAGCTGGGGCTCCGGGACAGTCAACACCGGGGAGCTGTTTTTT.

This chain links TRBV10-3 with TRBJ2-5, with 10 bases lining up with TRBD1. V gave up 2 bases and J gave up 3 bases; unmatched junction bases: 6. The CDR3 has 16 residues. Germline V gene lookup returns CDR1 ENHRY and CDR2 SYGVKD. CDR3 in DNA: TGTGCCATCAGTGAGGGACAGGGGGGACCAAAAGAGACCCAGTACTTC. The encoded protein is CAISEGQGGPKETQYF.